This T cell receptor beta chain was found in a study of T cells in Graves' hyperthyroidism and ophthalmopathy. With V trimmed by 1 base and J by 0 bases, 3 bases remained unmatched. Germline values: CDR1 KGHSH, CDR2 LQKENI. The CDR3 contains 17 residues. Amplification of TCR beta CDR3 regions used RNA as the template. First-round RT-PCR targeting the TCR CDR3 was performed with the HTBI primer set. TCRdb itself ran the multiplex PCR reads through MiXCR, one entry per CDR3 protein. Of roughly 500,000 distinct CDR3 sequences listed, 15% to 20% are singletons. Enrolled ophthalmopathy patients presented with a Clinical Activity Score of at least 3, a NOSPECS grade of at least 4, and disease duration under 3 months. Uncontrolled infection, other autoimmune disease, pregnancy or lactation excluded patients. Diagnosis relied on clinical symptoms, serum thyroxine and TRAb, thyroid ultrasound and orbital computed tomography.

This clonotype was obtained from a woman in her twenties or thirties with Graves' ophthalmopathy. J is TRBJ2-2 and V is TRBV18; 9 nucleotides match TRBD2. Sequenced material: blood. Here the CDR3 DNA reads TGTGCCAGCTCACCACGAACTAGCGGGCCGAACACCGGGGAGCTGTTTTTT. Its translation is CASSPRTSGPNTGELFF.